This TCR beta chain was identified in a study of OX40 agonist ivuxolimab in advanced cancers. With regard to the full study: Ivuxolimab, which targeted the costimulatory receptor OX40 (CD134), was an agonistic, fully human IgG2 monoclonal antibody. Intravenous ivuxolimab was administered to patients every 2 weeks at six dose levels: 0.01, 0.1, 0.3, 1.5, 3 and 10 mg/kg. Of the approximately 50 dose-escalation patients, hepatocellular carcinoma was present in approximately 20, melanoma in some 15, renal cell carcinoma in 9 and head and neck cancer in 9. The dose-escalation cohort was almost 85% male with a mean age of roughly 60 years, ranging from roughly 20 to 80. Patients were allowed to have had prior anti-PD-1, anti-PD-L1 or anti-CTLA-4 therapy, and 30% to 40% of the dose-escalation patients had previously received checkpoint inhibitors. Three dose-escalation patients achieved partial responses, one with hepatocellular carcinoma and two with cutaneous melanoma. The purpose of peripheral TCRbeta sequencing was to test whether ivuxolimab changed TCR sequence diversity and led to clonal T-cell expansion. The paper covers the monotherapy dose-escalation part of the phase I ivuxolimab trial, which included N of about 56 patients. Here is what the overall study found, with its caveats: In the 0.1-3.0 mg/kg groups, partial responders were among the patients with the lowest normalized peripheral clonal expansion, particularly in CD8+ T cells. Low levels of normalized T-cell clonal expansion were also shown by some nonresponding patients. After ivuxolimab, more expanded clones were found on average in CD8+ T cells than in CD4+ T cells. Clonal expansion of both CD4+ and CD8+ blood T cells was observed from baseline to week 6 at doses 0.1 to 3.0 mg/kg. The antigen specificity of the peripheral T cells that underwent clonal expansion was not determined.

This clone was observed a single time. What this receptor recognizes is not known. The record has no base qualities; no much larger clone is one base away. Sequences SGHNT (CDR1) and YYREEE (CDR2) are obtained from the germline V gene (reference sequence). The CDR3, cysteine through phenylalanine, is 12 amino acids long. Only the CDR3 region is kept as DNA, spanning 36 bases read in frame from base 1. Trimming at the junction amounts to 4 bases on V and 3 bases on J, and the germline ends lie 8 bases apart. For sequencing of the TCRbeta CDR3 region, genomic DNA was extracted from the sorted cells. TCRbeta CDR3 regions were sequenced using the immunoSEQ Assay. In its TCRdb copy, this immuneACCESS table keeps in-frame sequences only and misses some clones. Where compared with another copy, unresolved V genes explain less than half of these, and the others have no known cause. The sample yields approximately 30,000 clones; around nine tenths were counted once. The ten most abundant clones make up roughly 29% of the sample.

Patients with a history of autoimmune disease or receiving systemic immunosuppression were excluded from the trial. Peripheral blood for TCR sequencing was drawn from every dose cohort at baseline, at cycle 4 day 1 and at cycle 7 day 1. The samples were drawn from a first-in-human, open-label, multicenter phase I dose-escalation trial of ivuxolimab. Adults with locally advanced or metastatic melanoma, renal cell carcinoma, hepatocellular carcinoma or head and neck squamous cell carcinoma were enrolled in the trial. Before TCR sequencing, CD4+ T cells and CD8+ T cells were sorted from peripheral blood as separate populations.

The chain is encoded by TRBV5-4 joined to TRBJ2-7; TRBD1 is perhaps the D gene, given 5 matching bases. This material consisted of CD4+ or CD8+ T cells sorted from blood, taken in a trial of the OX40 agonist ivuxolimab. The receptor was isolated from an adult with an advanced solid tumor such as melanoma, head and neck, liver or kidney cancer. The sequence in DNA is TGTGCCAGCAGCAAAGACAGCTACGAGCAGTACTTC. The resulting protein is CASSKDSYEQYF. Reference TRBV5-4 and TRBJ2-7 genes cover what lies past the CDR3, so the full variable domain is ETGVTQSPTHLIKTRGQQVTLRCSSQSGHNTVSWYQQALGQGPQFIFQYYREEENGRGNFPPRFSGLQFPNYSSELNVNALELDDSALYLCASSKDSYEQYFGPGTRLTVT.